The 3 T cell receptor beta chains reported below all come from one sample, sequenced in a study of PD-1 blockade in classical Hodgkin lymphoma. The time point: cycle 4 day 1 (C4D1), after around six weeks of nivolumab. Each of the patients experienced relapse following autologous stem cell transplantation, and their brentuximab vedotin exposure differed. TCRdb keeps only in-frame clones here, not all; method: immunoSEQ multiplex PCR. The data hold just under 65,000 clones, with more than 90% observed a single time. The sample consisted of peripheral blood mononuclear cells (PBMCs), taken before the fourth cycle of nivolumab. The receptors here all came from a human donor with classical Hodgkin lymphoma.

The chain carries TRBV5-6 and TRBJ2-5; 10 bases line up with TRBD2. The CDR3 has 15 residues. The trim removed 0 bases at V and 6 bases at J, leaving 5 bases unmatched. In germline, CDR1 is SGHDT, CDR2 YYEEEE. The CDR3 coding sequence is TGTGCCAGCAGCTTGGAGTCAGCGGGAGGGCAGACCCAGTACTTC. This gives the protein CASSLESAGGQTQYF.

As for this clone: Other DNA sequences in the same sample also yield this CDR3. The CDR3 sequence is CASSLGSGTGNTIYF. The CDR3, as DNA: TGTGCCAGCAGCTTAGGTTCCGGGACGGGAAACACCATATATTTT. The chain recombines TRBV5-6 with TRBJ1-3; weak D call: TRBD1 (5 bases). CDR1 is SGHDT and CDR2 is YYEEEE in the germline V gene. Trimming removed 2 bases at V and 4 bases at J, with 13 bases between. The CDR3 runs 15 residues.

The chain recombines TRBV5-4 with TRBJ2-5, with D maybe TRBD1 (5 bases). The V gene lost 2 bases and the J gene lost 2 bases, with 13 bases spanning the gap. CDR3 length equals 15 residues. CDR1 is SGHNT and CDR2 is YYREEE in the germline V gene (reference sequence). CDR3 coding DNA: TGTGCCAGCAGCTTCTTTGTCAGGGAACAAGAGACCCAGTACTTC. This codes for CASSFFVREQETQYF.